A single T cell receptor beta chain is shown here with its context. Method: immunoSEQ multiplex PCR; TCRdb's copy keeps in-frame clones and lacks some. Among over 55,000 clones listed, around 92% were seen once. The sample comes from a study of T cell changes during pregnancy in multiple sclerosis. The ends were cut back, 6 bases at V and 7 bases at J, with 10 bases in the middle. CDR3 length: 12 amino acids. Germline CDR1 and CDR2: KGHSH and LQKENI. The chain has TRBV18 and TRBJ2-1, with D perhaps matching TRBD2 (6 bases). This TCR was recovered from a female donor with multiple sclerosis, enrolled in a pregnancy study. Sequencing was performed on peripheral blood, taken in the first trimester of pregnancy. CDR3 loop: CASSGLRNEQFF. The CDR3, as DNA: TGTGCCAGCTCGGGACTTCGTAATGAGCAGTTCTTC.